This is a list of T cell receptor beta chains from one sample in a study of Ad26.COV2.S vaccination and SARS-CoV-2 variants. Sequencing was performed with immunoSEQ multiplex PCR; in TCRdb, only in-frame clones are kept and a portion is missing. The data contain under 600,000 clones, roughly nine tenths of them singletons. The sample in question was peripheral blood, obtained in a trial of Ad26.COV2.S vaccine versus placebo. The receptors shown here come from a person between 18 and 65 years old who received the Ad26.COV2.S COVID-19 vaccine or a placebo. CDR3s include the opening cysteine and the closing phenylalanine or tryptophan. D genes are given only for firm matches. A clone size is listed for some rows: how often the clone was seen (once, few, many), or a class if it is expanded.

d_gene: NA; j_gene: TRBJ2-1; abundance: NA; v_gene: TRBV5-1; CDR3nt: TGCGCCAGCAGCTTGGCCCAGGACCTCGGTAATGAGCAGTTCTTC; CDR3aa: CASSLAQDLGNEQFF
d_gene: NA; j_gene: TRBJ1-1; abundance: NA; v_gene: TRBV19; CDR3nt: TGTGCCAGTAGTGCCGAGGTGAACACTGAAGCTTTCTTT; CDR3aa: CASSAEVNTEAFF
d_gene: NA; j_gene: TRBJ2-5; abundance: NA; v_gene: TRBV29-1; CDR3nt: TGCAGCGTTGGATACGGCCCCTTGGGAGAGACCCAGTACTTC; CDR3aa: CSVGYGPLGETQYF
d_gene: TRBD2; j_gene: TRBJ2-1; abundance: once; v_gene: TRBV11-2; CDR3nt: TGTGCCAGCAGCTTAGCTGGGCTAGCGGGAGGGTGGTACAATGAGCAGTTCTTC; CDR3aa: CASSLAGLAGGWYNEQFF
d_gene: NA; j_gene: TRBJ2-2; abundance: NA; v_gene: TRBV5-1; CDR3nt: TGCGCCAGCAGCTTGGCTGACACCGGGGAGCTGTTTTTT; CDR3aa: CASSLADTGELFF
d_gene: TRBD1; j_gene: TRBJ2-2; abundance: NA; v_gene: TRBV2; CDR3nt: TGTGCCAGCCGTGTCAGGGGGCTGGCCGGGGAGCTGTTTTTT; CDR3aa: CASRVRGLAGELFF
d_gene: NA; j_gene: TRBJ1-1; abundance: NA; v_gene: TRBV25-1; CDR3nt: TGTGCCAGTGCCACCGATCAGGGGAGGGCTTTCTTT; CDR3aa: CASATDQGRAFF
d_gene: NA; j_gene: TRBJ1-2; abundance: NA; v_gene: TRBV20-1; CDR3nt: TGCAGTGCTAGTTTATCGACGAGCTACACCTTC; CDR3aa: CSASLSTSYTF
d_gene: NA; j_gene: TRBJ2-1; abundance: once; v_gene: TRBV6-5; CDR3nt: TGTGCCAGCAGTTCCGCGGCCAATGAGCAGTTCTTC; CDR3aa: CASSSAANEQFF
d_gene: NA; j_gene: TRBJ2-7; abundance: NA; v_gene: TRBV28; CDR3nt: TGTGCCAGCAGTTTTTACGGGGCCAGCTCCTACGAGCAGTACTTC; CDR3aa: CASSFYGASSYEQYF
d_gene: TRBD1; j_gene: TRBJ2-5; abundance: NA; v_gene: TRBV18; CDR3nt: TGTGCCAGCTCACGGGGGACAGACCCTAGATGGGAGACCCAGTACTTC; CDR3aa: CASSRGTDPRWETQYF
d_gene: TRBD2; j_gene: TRBJ2-7; abundance: NA; v_gene: TRBV5-5; CDR3nt: TGTGCCAGCAGCTTCGAGGCGGGAGTAAGATCCGAGCAGTACTTC; CDR3aa: CASSFEAGVRSEQYF
d_gene: TRBD1; j_gene: TRBJ1-2; abundance: NA; v_gene: TRBV30; CDR3nt: TGTGCCGCGAGAGGACAGGGACTGTCTGGCTACACCTTC; CDR3aa: CAARGQGLSGYTF
d_gene: NA; j_gene: TRBJ2-1; abundance: NA; v_gene: TRBV6-5; CDR3nt: TGTGCCAGCAACCGAATCCAGAGCTCCTACAATGAGCAGTTCTTC; CDR3aa: CASNRIQSSYNEQFF
d_gene: NA; j_gene: TRBJ2-7; abundance: NA; v_gene: TRBV3-1/TRBV3-2; CDR3nt: TGTGCCAGCAGCCAAGCAGGGGGGAGAAACTACGAGCAGTACTTC; CDR3aa: CASSQAGGRNYEQYF
d_gene: NA; j_gene: TRBJ1-2; abundance: NA; v_gene: TRBV18; CDR3nt: TGTGCCAGCTCACCACAGGGGGGCTATGGCTACACCTTC; CDR3aa: CASSPQGGYGYTF
d_gene: TRBD2; j_gene: TRBJ2-2; abundance: NA; v_gene: TRBV19; CDR3nt: TGTGCCAGCAGGACTAGCGGGACCGCTAACACCGGGGAGCTGTTTTTT; CDR3aa: CASRTSGTANTGELFF
d_gene: NA; j_gene: TRBJ1-2; abundance: NA; v_gene: TRBV3-1/TRBV3-2; CDR3nt: TGTGCCAGCAGCCAGACAAAGCCTGCTAACTATGGCTACACCTTC; CDR3aa: CASSQTKPANYGYTF
d_gene: TRBD1; j_gene: TRBJ1-1; abundance: NA; v_gene: TRBV5-1; CDR3nt: TGCGCCAGCAGCTCGCGAGATGGGACAGCACCGAACACTGAAGCTTTCTTT; CDR3aa: CASSSRDGTAPNTEAFF
d_gene: NA; j_gene: TRBJ1-1; abundance: NA; v_gene: TRBV9; CDR3nt: TGTGCCAGCAGCGTAGAAGGGCAGTTGGATAAAAAAGCTTTCTTT; CDR3aa: CASSVEGQLDKKAFF
d_gene: NA; j_gene: TRBJ1-2; abundance: NA; v_gene: TRBV6-5; CDR3nt: TGTGCCAGCAGTCTCAGGGGAGTCGGGTATGGCTACACCTTC; CDR3aa: CASSLRGVGYGYTF
d_gene: NA; j_gene: TRBJ1-3; abundance: NA; v_gene: TRBV19; CDR3nt: TGTGCCAGTAAACACTCGCCGGGCACCATATATTTT; CDR3aa: CASKHSPGTIYF
d_gene: TRBD1; j_gene: TRBJ1-1; abundance: NA; v_gene: TRBV6-1; CDR3nt: TGTGCCAGCCGTGACAGGGGGGCCCTGAACACTGAAGCTTTCTTT; CDR3aa: CASRDRGALNTEAFF
d_gene: TRBD2; j_gene: TRBJ2-1; abundance: NA; v_gene: TRBV7-9; CDR3nt: TGTGCCAGCAGCTTAGGCAGCGGGGGGCGTTACAATGAGCAGTTCTTC; CDR3aa: CASSLGSGGRYNEQFF
d_gene: TRBD1; j_gene: TRBJ1-1; abundance: NA; v_gene: TRBV9; CDR3nt: TGTGCCAGCAGCGTAATCGGGGCAGGGGGAGGAACTGAAGCTTTCTTT; CDR3aa: CASSVIGAGGGTEAFF
d_gene: TRBD1; j_gene: TRBJ2-5; abundance: NA; v_gene: TRBV7-2; CDR3nt: TGTGCCAGCAGCACCAGGGGGCAGGAGACCCAGTACTTC; CDR3aa: CASSTRGQETQYF
d_gene: NA; j_gene: TRBJ1-1; abundance: NA; v_gene: TRBV5-1; CDR3nt: TGCGCCAGCAGCTTGAGTGGGGCTTGGACTGAAGCTTTCTTT; CDR3aa: CASSLSGAWTEAFF
d_gene: NA; j_gene: TRBJ2-3; abundance: NA; v_gene: TRBV30; CDR3nt: TGTGCCTGGAGTGAGACAGATACGCAGTATTTT; CDR3aa: CAWSETDTQYF
d_gene: NA; j_gene: TRBJ1-5; abundance: NA; v_gene: TRBV27; CDR3nt: TGTGCCAGCAGTTTAGGGTACAGGGTAAATCAGCCCCAGCATTTT; CDR3aa: CASSLGYRVNQPQHF
d_gene: NA; j_gene: TRBJ2-3; abundance: NA; v_gene: TRBV11-3; CDR3nt: TGTGCCAGCAGCTCCAGGACTAGCACAGATACGCAGTATTTT; CDR3aa: CASSSRTSTDTQYF
d_gene: NA; j_gene: TRBJ1-2; abundance: NA; v_gene: TRBV28; CDR3nt: TGTGCCAGCAGTTTAAATGGCTACTATGGCTACACCTTC; CDR3aa: CASSLNGYYGYTF
d_gene: NA; j_gene: TRBJ2-1; abundance: NA; v_gene: TRBV7-6; CDR3nt: TGTGCCAGCAGCCTAGCCCCCTACAATGAGCAGTTCTTC; CDR3aa: CASSLAPYNEQFF
d_gene: TRBD1; j_gene: TRBJ2-7; abundance: NA; v_gene: TRBV9; CDR3nt: TGTGCCAGCAGCGGACCACAGGGGTTATCCTACGAGCAGTACTTC; CDR3aa: CASSGPQGLSYEQYF
d_gene: NA; j_gene: TRBJ2-5; abundance: NA; v_gene: TRBV2; CDR3nt: TGTGCCAGCAAAGGGGAGACCCAGTACTTC; CDR3aa: CASKGETQYF
d_gene: NA; j_gene: TRBJ2-7; abundance: NA; v_gene: TRBV27; CDR3nt: TGTGCCAGCAGGGGGGTGGACGAGCAGTACTTC; CDR3aa: CASRGVDEQYF
d_gene: NA; j_gene: TRBJ2-1; abundance: NA; v_gene: TRBV5-5; CDR3nt: TGTGCCAGCAGCTTGGATCTTCCGAATGAGCAGTTCTTC; CDR3aa: CASSLDLPNEQFF
d_gene: TRBD1; j_gene: TRBJ2-5; abundance: NA; v_gene: TRBV28; CDR3nt: TGTGCCAGCAGTCCTCACGGGGACAGCCAGAAAGAGACCCAGTACTTC; CDR3aa: CASSPHGDSQKETQYF
d_gene: TRBD2; j_gene: TRBJ2-1; abundance: NA; v_gene: TRBV27; CDR3nt: TGTGCCAGCAGTTTATCGATCTTTAGAGCTAGCGGGGTTCTCAATGAGCAGTTCTTC; CDR3aa: CASSLSIFRASGVLNEQFF
d_gene: TRBD2; j_gene: TRBJ2-3; abundance: NA; v_gene: TRBV4-1; CDR3nt: TGCGCCAGCAGCCAACCTAAGACTAGCGTCACAGATACGCAGTATTTT; CDR3aa: CASSQPKTSVTDTQYF
d_gene: TRBD1; j_gene: TRBJ1-5; abundance: NA; v_gene: TRBV19; CDR3nt: TGTGCCAGTAGTATGGCAGGGGGCGGGAATCAGCCCCAGCATTTT; CDR3aa: CASSMAGGGNQPQHF